These 19 T cell receptor beta chains originate from one sample sequenced in a study of T-cell reconstitution after alpha-beta-depleted transplantation in children. TCRbeta library construction was performed incorporating unique molecular identifiers. TCRdb reprocessed the PCR reads via MiXCR and lists one record per CDR3 protein. The sample has around 800,000 distinct CDR3 sequences; 16% are singletons. Sample: PBMCs, mostly from graft donor cells, taken 360 days after TCRalphabeta/CD19-depleted stem cell transplant. The receptors come from a male patient between 10 and 17 years old who had a stem cell transplant for acute lymphoblastic leukemia, so the T cells may come from the graft donor.

V is TRBV9 and J is TRBJ2-1, with D possibly matching TRBD1 (6 bases). CDR1 is SGDLS and CDR2 is YYNGEE in the germline V gene. V lost 0 bases to trimming and J lost 3 bases, with 13 bases between them. This CDR3 region has 16 residues. The CDR3 coding sequence is TGTGCCAGCAGCGTAGAGCCTCAGGGGATCTACAATGAGCAGTTCTTC. It translates to CASSVEPQGIYNEQFF.

This clonotype was counted a few times. The chain recombines TRBV7-9 with TRBJ2-7; 7 bases agree with TRBD1. Germline CDR1 is SEHNR and CDR2 is FQNEAQ (reference sequence). V lost 5 bases and J lost 5; bases outside the gene matches: 6. There are 13 residues in the CDR3. The CDR3 protein is CASSPTGSHEQYF. The CDR3 DNA reads TGTGCCAGCAGCCCGACAGGGTCCCACGAGCAGTACTTC.

This clonotype occurred a few times. The chain recombines TRBV5-1 with TRBJ2-3; TRBD2 might be the D (5 bases). The CDR3 runs 13 residues. CDR1 is SGHRS, CDR2 YFSETQ, per germline. Trimming took 4 bases from V and 5 from J, leaving 11 bases between them. The CDR3 loop reads CASSVRDVDTQYF. CDR3 DNA sequence: TGCGCCAGCAGCGTCCGGGATGTAGATACGCAGTATTTT. Based on the CDR3 plus reference TRBV5-1 and TRBJ2-3, the full variable domain is KAGVTQTPRYLIKTRGQQVTLSCSPISGHRSVSWYQQTPGQGLQFLFEYFSETQRNKGNFPGRFSGRQFSNSRSEMNVSTLELGDSALYLCASSVRDVDTQYFGPGTRLTVL.

The rearrangement uses TRBV4-1 and TRBJ2-5, with TRBD2 matching over 7 bases. The CDR3 consists of 15 residues. The V segment lost 4 bases and the J segment 5 bases; nucleotides outside the gene matches: 10. The V gene's germline CDR1 is MGHRA and CDR2 YSYEKL. The DNA of the CDR3 is TGCGCCAGCAGCCGACCTTTGACTAGCAGGGAGACCCAGTACTTC. As protein: CASSRPLTSRETQYF.

Note on this clonotype: The CDR3 end shows no conserved phenylalanine or tryptophan, and so a read error is likely. The chain recombines TRBV2 with TRBJ1-6; D gene ambiguous. The CDR3 has 16 residues. Germline V gene data show CDR1 as SNHLY and CDR2 as FYNNEI. The V gene lost 6 bases and the J gene lost 0 bases, with 12 bases spanning the gap. The CDR3, as DNA: TGTGCCAGCAGGGGAGACGGCAGCTCCTATAATTCACCCCTCCACCTT. Its protein product is CASRGDGSSYNSPLHL.

This clonotype was seen a handful of times. Here the CDR3 DNA reads TGCAGTGCTCAACTAGCGGGACGGATACCAGGGCAGTACTTC. Translating gives CSAQLAGRIPGQYF. V is TRBV20-1 and J is TRBJ2-7, with 10 bases identical to TRBD2. CDR1 DFQATT and CDR2 SNEGSKA come from the germline V gene (reference sequence). J lost 9 bases, V lost 5 bases, and 13 bases had no gene match. The CDR3 is 14 residues long.

This clonotype was seen only a few times. J is TRBJ1-1 and V is TRBV10-2, with 9 bases aligning to TRBD1. Looked up from germline, CDR1 is WSHSY and CDR2 is SAAADI. Unmatched junction bases numbered 12, after V lost 4 bases and J lost 0 bases. This CDR3 region has 18 residues. CDR3 nucleotides: TGCGCCAGCAGTGGGGGACAGGGCTTCGGGCCCATGAACACTGAAGCTTTCTTT. This codes for CASSGGQGFGPMNTEAFF.

The chain links TRBV5-1 to TRBJ2-7; possibly TRBD1 or TRBD2 for D (5 bases each). The CDR3 is made up of 16 amino acids. Germline V gene data show CDR1 as SGHRS and CDR2 as YFSETQ. Trimming took off 0 bases at V and 2 bases at J, with 15 bases between the two ends. CDR3 DNA: TGCGCCAGCAGCTTGGGAGATGGGACGCGAACCTACGAGCAGTACTTC. Translating gives CASSLGDGTRTYEQYF.

This chain links TRBV6-5 with TRBJ2-1; 8 bases agree with TRBD2. Per germline, CDR1 MNHEY and CDR2 SVGAGI. Germline trimming cut 1 base from V and 7 bases from J; bases unmatched to any gene: 6. CDR3 size: 15 residues. CDR3 sequence reads: CASSYYAGGGNEQFF. As DNA, the CDR3 is TGTGCCAGCAGTTACTATGCGGGAGGCGGGAATGAGCAGTTCTTC.

The V call is TRBV18, the J call TRBJ2-3; 8 nucleotides align to TRBD1. Germline V CDR1 and CDR2: KGHSH, LQKENI. J was trimmed by 4 bases and V by 6 bases; bases with no gene match: 9. The CDR3 is 15 residues long. CDR3 sequence (DNA): TGTGCCAGCTCCCCTGACAGGGGACCCGCAGATACGCAGTATTTT. It specifies CASSPDRGPADTQYF.

This chain connects TRBV5-4 to TRBJ2-2, with D uncertain. Germline V gene data show CDR1 as SGHNT and CDR2 as YYREEE (reference sequence). The CDR3 sequence is 13 residues long. Trimming pared 4 bases from V and 7 bases from J, leaving 11 bases between. CDR3 bases: TGTGCCAGCAGCCATATTAGCCTCGGGGAGCTGTTTTTT. As protein: CASSHISLGELFF.

V and J are TRBV5-1 and TRBJ2-7; D gene unclear. CDR1 and CDR2 (germline): SGHRS, YFSETQ. This CDR3 has 15 residues. Trimming removed 2 bases from V and 2 bases from J, with 14 bases in between. CDR3 loop: CASSFSAGPTYEQYF. The CDR3, as DNA: TGCGCCAGCAGCTTCTCGGCAGGCCCGACCTACGAGCAGTACTTC.

This clonotype was counted many times. This chain joins TRBV5-1 and TRBJ2-7, with 9 bases aligning to TRBD1. The germline V gene encodes CDR1 SGHRS and CDR2 YFSETQ. The CDR3 has 14 residues. With 4 bases clipped from V and 2 bases from J, the junction kept 4 bases outside the gene matches. The CDR3 DNA reads TGCGCCAGCAGCCACCGGGACAGGGCCTACGAGCAGTACTTC. Encoded protein: CASSHRDRAYEQYF.

The chain has TRBV11-2 and TRBJ2-1; 10 bases map to TRBD2. V lost 5 bases to trimming and J lost 9 bases; unmatched junction nucleotides: 4. There are 13 residues in the CDR3. Germline assignment: CDR1 SGHAT and CDR2 FQNNGV. The CDR3 reads CASSPRLAGEQFF. In nucleotides, the CDR3 is TGTGCCAGCAGCCCCAGACTAGCGGGTGAGCAGTTCTTC.

The genes are TRBV7-3 and TRBJ1-1, with D perhaps matching TRBD1 (5 bases). Looked up from germline, CDR1 is SGHTA and CDR2 is FQGTGA. The CDR3 is 15 amino acids. With 3 bases removed from V and 1 base from J, the gap between germline ends came to 12 bases. This chain's CDR3 is CASSLFRGTNTEAFF. In DNA form, the CDR3 reads TGTGCCAGCAGCTTGTTTCGGGGCACGAACACTGAAGCTTTCTTT.

The V gene is TRBV7-8, the J gene TRBJ2-5; either TRBD1 or TRBD2 may supply D (6 bases each). The germline V gene has CDR1 SGHVS and CDR2 FQNEAQ. This CDR3 region has 14 residues. Deletions cut 8 bases from V and 2 bases from J, with 15 bases between. The CDR3 loop reads CASPGAVGQETQYF. CDR3 DNA: TGTGCCAGCCCGGGGGCGGTGGGACAAGAGACCCAGTACTTC. The full variable domain, its missing parts supplied by reference TRBV7-8 and TRBJ2-5, is GAGVSQSPRYKVAKRGQDVALRCDPISGHVSLFWYQQALGQGPEFLTYFQNEAQLDKSGLPSDRFFAERPEGSVSTLKIQRTQQEDSAVYLCASPGAVGQETQYFGPGTRLLVL.

The gene calls are TRBV18 and TRBJ2-3; TRBD1 agrees at 7 bases. The CDR3 extends over 15 amino acids. V trimming: 0 bases; J trimming: 6 bases; junction bases outside the gene matches: 6. Germline CDR1 reads KGHSH; CDR2 reads LQKENI. The CDR3 here is CASSPPTGLSDTQYF. DNA for the CDR3: TGTGCCAGCTCACCACCGACAGGGCTGTCGGATACGCAGTATTTT.

This clonotype was observed a handful of times. The chain couples TRBV5-1 to TRBJ1-2, with D possibly TRBD1 on 6 matching bases. This CDR3 has 14 amino acids. Germline lookup yields CDR1 SGHRS and CDR2 YFSETQ. V was cut by 3 bases and J by 7 bases, with 16 bases left in between. The CDR3, as DNA: TGCGCCAGCAGCTCCGAGGGGGGGCGGAGTGGCTACACCTTC. Protein: CASSSEGGRSGYTF.

This clonotype was observed at least ten times. This chain joins TRBV7-3 and TRBJ2-5; 7 bases fit TRBD2. CDR1 and CDR2 from the germline V gene are SGHTA and FQGTGA. The V and J ends lost 0 bases and 5 bases, in that order; junction bases with no gene match: 21. The CDR3 has 20 amino acids. The CDR3 loop reads CASSLTPTPTSVRQGETQYF. The CDR3 DNA is TGTGCCAGCAGCTTAACCCCAACCCCTACTAGCGTGAGACAAGGGGAGACCCAGTACTTC.